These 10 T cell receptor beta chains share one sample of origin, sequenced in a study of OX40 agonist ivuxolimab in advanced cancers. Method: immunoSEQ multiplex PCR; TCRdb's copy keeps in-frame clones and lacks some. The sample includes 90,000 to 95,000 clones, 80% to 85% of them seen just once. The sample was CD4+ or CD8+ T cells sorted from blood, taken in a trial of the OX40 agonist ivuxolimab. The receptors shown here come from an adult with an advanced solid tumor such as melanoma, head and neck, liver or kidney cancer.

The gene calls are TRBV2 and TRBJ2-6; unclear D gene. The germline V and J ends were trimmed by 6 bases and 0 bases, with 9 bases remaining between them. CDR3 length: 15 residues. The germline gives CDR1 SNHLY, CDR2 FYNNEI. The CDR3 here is CASSAEVSGANVLTF. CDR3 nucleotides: TGTGCCAGCAGCGCTGAGGTCTCTGGGGCCAACGTCCTGACTTTC.

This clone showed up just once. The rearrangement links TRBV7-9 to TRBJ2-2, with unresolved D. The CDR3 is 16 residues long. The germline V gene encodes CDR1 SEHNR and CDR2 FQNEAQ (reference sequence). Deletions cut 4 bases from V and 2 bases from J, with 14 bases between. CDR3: CASSYLLVRNTGELFF. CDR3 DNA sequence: TGTGCCAGCAGCTACCTTTTAGTAAGAAACACCGGGGAGCTGTTTTTT.

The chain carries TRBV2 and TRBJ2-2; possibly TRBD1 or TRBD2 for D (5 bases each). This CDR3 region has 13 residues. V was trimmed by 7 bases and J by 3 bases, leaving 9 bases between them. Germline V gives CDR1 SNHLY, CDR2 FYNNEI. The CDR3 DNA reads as TGTGCCAGCACCGGGGCTTACACCGGGGAGCTGTTTTTT. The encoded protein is CASTGAYTGELFF.

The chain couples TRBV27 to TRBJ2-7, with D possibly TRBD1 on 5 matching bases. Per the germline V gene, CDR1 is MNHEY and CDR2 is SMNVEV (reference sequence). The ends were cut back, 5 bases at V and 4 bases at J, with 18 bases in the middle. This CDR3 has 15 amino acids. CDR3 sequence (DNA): TGTGCCAGCAGTCACCCCGGGCAGGGCGAATACGAGCAGTACTTC. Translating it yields CASSHPGQGEYEQYF.

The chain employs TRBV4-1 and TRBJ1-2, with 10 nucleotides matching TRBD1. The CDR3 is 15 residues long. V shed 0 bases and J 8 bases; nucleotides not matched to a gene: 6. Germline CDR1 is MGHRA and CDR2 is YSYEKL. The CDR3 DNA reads TGCGCCAGCAGCCAAGATCCCGGGACAGGGGTCGGCTACACCTTC. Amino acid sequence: CASSQDPGTGVGYTF.

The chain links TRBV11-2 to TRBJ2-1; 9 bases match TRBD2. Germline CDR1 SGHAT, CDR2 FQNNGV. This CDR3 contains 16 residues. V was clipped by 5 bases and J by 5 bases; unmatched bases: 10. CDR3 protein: CASSPRLAAGNNEQFF. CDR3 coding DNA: TGTGCCAGCAGCCCAAGACTAGCGGCGGGAAACAATGAGCAGTTCTTC.

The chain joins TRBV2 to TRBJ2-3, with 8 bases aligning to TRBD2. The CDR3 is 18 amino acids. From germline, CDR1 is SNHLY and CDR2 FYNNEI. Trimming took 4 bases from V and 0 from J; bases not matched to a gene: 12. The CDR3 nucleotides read TGTGCCAGCAGTGCCCGGGGGGGCGGGGGATCTAGCACAGATACGCAGTATTTT. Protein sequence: CASSARGGGGSSTDTQYF.

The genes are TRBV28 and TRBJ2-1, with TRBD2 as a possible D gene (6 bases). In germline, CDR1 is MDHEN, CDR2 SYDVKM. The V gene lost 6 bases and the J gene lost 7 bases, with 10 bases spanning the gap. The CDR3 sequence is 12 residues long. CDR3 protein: CASSWGRNEQFF. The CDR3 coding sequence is TGTGCCAGCAGCTGGGGGAGGAATGAGCAGTTCTTC.

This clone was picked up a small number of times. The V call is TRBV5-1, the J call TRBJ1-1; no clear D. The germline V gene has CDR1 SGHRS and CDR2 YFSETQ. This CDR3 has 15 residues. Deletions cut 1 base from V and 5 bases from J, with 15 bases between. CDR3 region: CASSLSAGSGTEAFF. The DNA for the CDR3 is TGCGCCAGCAGCTTGAGCGCAGGCAGCGGAACTGAAGCTTTCTTT. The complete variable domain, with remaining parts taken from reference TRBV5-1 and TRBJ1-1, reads KAGVTQTPRYLIKTRGQQVTLSCSPISGHRSVSWYQQTPGQGLQFLFEYFSETQRNKGNFPGRFSGRQFSNSRSEMNVSTLELGDSALYLCASSLSAGSGTEAFFGQGTRLTVV.

CDR3 region: CSVAQVQLYF. The CDR3 nucleotides read TGCAGCGTTGCACAGGTGCAACTGTACTTC. V gene TRBV29-1 combines with J gene TRBJ2-5, with D perhaps TRBD1 (5 bases). Germline lookup yields CDR1 SQVTM and CDR2 ANQGSEA. The ends were cut back, 4 bases at V and 13 bases at J, with 13 bases in the middle. The CDR3 is made up of 10 amino acids.